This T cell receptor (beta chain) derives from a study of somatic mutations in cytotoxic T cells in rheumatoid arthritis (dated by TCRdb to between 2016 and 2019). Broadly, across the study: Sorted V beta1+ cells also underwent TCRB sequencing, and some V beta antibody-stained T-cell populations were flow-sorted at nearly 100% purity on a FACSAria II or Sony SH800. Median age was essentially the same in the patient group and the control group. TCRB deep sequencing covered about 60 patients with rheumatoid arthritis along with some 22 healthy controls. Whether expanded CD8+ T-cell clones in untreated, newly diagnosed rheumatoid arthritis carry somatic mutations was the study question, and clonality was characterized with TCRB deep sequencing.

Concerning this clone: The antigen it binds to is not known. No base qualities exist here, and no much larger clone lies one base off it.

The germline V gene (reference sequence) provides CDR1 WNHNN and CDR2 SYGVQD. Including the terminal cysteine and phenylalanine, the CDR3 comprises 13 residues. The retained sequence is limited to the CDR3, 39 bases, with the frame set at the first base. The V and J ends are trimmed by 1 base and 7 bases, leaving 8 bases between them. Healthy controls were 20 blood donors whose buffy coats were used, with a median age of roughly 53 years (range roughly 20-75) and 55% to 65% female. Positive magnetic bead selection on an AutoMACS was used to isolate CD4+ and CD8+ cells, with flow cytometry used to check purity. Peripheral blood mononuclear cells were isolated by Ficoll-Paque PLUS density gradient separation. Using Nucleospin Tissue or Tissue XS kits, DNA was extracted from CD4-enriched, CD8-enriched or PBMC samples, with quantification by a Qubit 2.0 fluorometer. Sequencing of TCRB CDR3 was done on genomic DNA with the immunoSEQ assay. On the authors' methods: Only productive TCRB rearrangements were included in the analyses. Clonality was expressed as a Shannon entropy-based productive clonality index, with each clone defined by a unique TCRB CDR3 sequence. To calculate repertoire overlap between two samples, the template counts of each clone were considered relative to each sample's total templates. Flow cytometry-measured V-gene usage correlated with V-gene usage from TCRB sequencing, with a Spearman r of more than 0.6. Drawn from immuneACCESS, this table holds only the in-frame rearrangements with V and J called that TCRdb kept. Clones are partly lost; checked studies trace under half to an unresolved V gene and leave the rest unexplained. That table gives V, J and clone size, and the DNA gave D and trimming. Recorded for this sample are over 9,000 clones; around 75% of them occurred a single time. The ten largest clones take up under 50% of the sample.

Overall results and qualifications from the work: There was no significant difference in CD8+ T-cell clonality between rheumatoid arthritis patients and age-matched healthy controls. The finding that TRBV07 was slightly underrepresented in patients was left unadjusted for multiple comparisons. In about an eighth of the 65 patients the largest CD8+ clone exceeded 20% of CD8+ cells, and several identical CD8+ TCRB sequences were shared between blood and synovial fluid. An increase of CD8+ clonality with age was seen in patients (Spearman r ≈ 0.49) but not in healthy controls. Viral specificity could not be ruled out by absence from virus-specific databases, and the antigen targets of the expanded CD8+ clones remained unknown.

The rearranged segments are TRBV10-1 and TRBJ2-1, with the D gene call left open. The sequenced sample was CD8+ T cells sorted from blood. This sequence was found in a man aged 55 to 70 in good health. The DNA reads TGCGCCAGCAGTGAGTTCTTGGGGAATGAGCAGTTCTTC. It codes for CASSEFLGNEQFF.